Following are 10 T cell receptor beta chains from one sample sequenced in a study of blood T cell repertoires in COVID-19. Some clones are missing from TCRdb's copy, which holds only in-frame ones; the method was immunoSEQ multiplex PCR. The sample consists of about 230,000 clones, about 84% of them appearing once. The specimen sequenced was peripheral blood. All receptors derive from a woman aged 80 or over with acute or convalescent COVID-19.

Details on this clone: At one end, the junction sequence differs from germline, possibly due to a read error. The V and J genes are TRBV5-5 and TRBJ2-1, with 7 positions matching TRBD2. Germline assignment: CDR1 SGHKS and CDR2 YYEKEE (reference sequence). The CDR3 extends over 14 amino acids. The CDR3 sequence is CASNLGGAYNEQFF. CDR3 bases: TGTGCCAGCAACTTGGGGGGGGCCTACAATGAGCAGTTCTTC. The variable domain in full, with the rest retrieved from reference TRBV5-5 and TRBJ2-1, is DAGVTQSPTHLIKTRGQQVTLRCSPISGHKSVSWYQQVLGQGPQFIFQYYEKEERGRGNFPDRFSARQFPNYSSELNVNALLLGDSALYLCASNLGGAYNEQFFGPGTRLTVL.

The J gene is TRBJ2-1, the V gene TRBV4-1, with D hard to call. Germline V gene sequence: CDR1 MGHRA, CDR2 YSYEKL. The CDR3 extends over 13 amino acids. Trimming removed 2 bases from V and 0 bases from J, with 2 bases in between. This chain's CDR3 is CASSQYSYNEQFF. The CDR3 region has the DNA TGCGCCAGCAGCCAATACTCCTACAATGAGCAGTTCTTC.

The chain recombines TRBV19 with TRBJ1-5; 9 positions match TRBD1. The CDR3 has 16 amino acids. Germline V gives CDR1 LNHDA, CDR2 SQIVND (reference sequence). Trimming cost V 1 base and J 2 bases; bases outside gene matches: 3. CDR3 protein: CASSIVRTGGNQPQHF. In nucleotides, the CDR3 is TGTGCCAGTAGTATAGTAAGGACAGGGGGCAATCAGCCCCAGCATTTT.

The rearrangement links TRBV10-3 to TRBJ2-3; a weak D match, TRBD1 (6 bases). Germline V gene data show CDR1 as ENHRY and CDR2 as SYGVKD. The CDR3 contains 17 residues. The ends were cut back, 4 bases at V and 2 bases at J, with 19 bases in the middle. The CDR3 DNA reads TGTGCCATCAGTGGGTGGGGGCAGGGCACGACCACAGATACGCAGTATTTT. Its protein product is CAISGWGQGTTTDTQYF.

CDR3 amino acids: CASRTAQQETQYF. In nucleotides, the CDR3 is TGTGCCAGTAGGACAGCCCAGCAAGAGACCCAGTACTTC. This chain joins TRBV19 and TRBJ2-5, with D perhaps TRBD1 (5 bases). CDR3 size: 13 residues. Per the germline V gene, CDR1 is LNHDA and CDR2 is SQIVND (reference sequence). Trimming took off 6 bases at V and 2 bases at J, with 10 bases between the two ends.

J is TRBJ1-4 and V is TRBV5-4; TRBD1 matches 9 bases. Trimming removed 0 bases from V and 8 bases from J; junction bases left unmatched: 5. The CDR3 totals 15 residues. CDR1 SGHNT and CDR2 YYREEE come from the germline V gene (reference sequence). The DNA for the CDR3 is TGTGCCAGCAGCTTGGACAGGGGGCGGAAAGAAAAACTGTTTTTT. Translated: CASSLDRGRKEKLFF.

V and J are TRBV5-4 and TRBJ2-2, with D unclear. The CDR3 is 13 amino acids. Germline-derived CDR1 and CDR2 are SGHNT and YYREEE (reference sequence). V was cut by 9 bases and J by 7 bases, with 16 bases left in between. CDR3 nucleotides: TGTGCCACCGGCGTTTTGAGGAGCGGGGAGCTGTTTTTT. Translating gives CATGVLRSGELFF. The entire variable domain, with the rest obtained from reference TRBV5-4 and TRBJ2-2, is as follows: ETGVTQSPTHLIKTRGQQVTLRCSSQSGHNTVSWYQQALGQGPQFIFQYYREEENGRGNFPPRFSGLQFPNYSSELNVNALELDDSALYLCATGVLRSGELFFGEGSRLTVL.

V gene TRBV18 combines with J gene TRBJ1-4; D gene uncertain. CDR3 length: 15 residues. The V end lost 0 bases, the J end lost 0 bases, and 5 bases lay between the germline ends. Germline V lookup: CDR1 KGHSH, CDR2 LQKENI. CDR3 sequence reads: CASSPPVPTNEKLFF. As DNA, the CDR3 is TGTGCCAGCTCACCACCCGTTCCAACTAATGAAAAACTGTTTTTT. The full variable domain, its missing parts supplied by reference TRBV18 and TRBJ1-4, is NAGVMQNPRHLVRRRGQEARLRCSPMKGHSHVYWYRQLPEEGLKFMVYLQKENIIDESGMPKERFSAEFPKEGPSILRIQQVVRGDSAAYFCASSPPVPTNEKLFFGSGTQLSVL.

The chain employs TRBV6-1 and TRBJ1-2, with D possibly TRBD1 on 6 matching bases. Trimming left V 0 bases short and J 7 bases short, with 15 bases between. The V gene's germline CDR1 is MNHNS and CDR2 SASEGT. CDR3 length: 15 amino acids. The CDR3 sequence: CASSEAGAAVIGYTF. The CDR3 DNA reads as TGTGCCAGCAGTGAAGCGGGGGCCGCGGTAATTGGCTACACCTTC.

The chain is built from TRBV5-1 and TRBJ1-1; perhaps TRBD1 as D (6 bases). The CDR3 has 16 amino acids. In germline, CDR1 is SGHRS, CDR2 YFSETQ. V was shortened by 4 bases and J by 6 bases, with 22 bases between the two germline ends. For the CDR3, the DNA is TGCGCCAGCAGCGCCACCCAGGGGTCCGGGTTGGCTGAAGCTTTCTTT. Its protein is CASSATQGSGLAEAFF.